A single sample is the source of the 7 T cell receptor beta chains below, sequenced in a study of regulatory T cells in long-lasting Graves disease (dated by TCRdb to the early 2020s). The library was built by means of multiplex PCR. Sequencing relied on an Illumina HiSeq 4000. iRepertoire HTBI primers and Arm-PCR amplification of CDR3 regions were used to construct TCR beta libraries. TCRdb cleaned the public reads at Q25 with fastp, built clones with MiXCR and kept in-frame beta chains. CDR3 protein duplicates are merged, each entry listing the most common genes and DNA. Present in this sample are approximately 390,000 distinct CDR3 sequences, around 15% of which were seen just once. 20% of the sample is held by the ten biggest clonotypes. Read against the paper, the sample's time point label means: newly diagnosed GD, antithyroid drugs for less than 3 months. For both TCR sequencing and RNA sequencing, RNA was extracted from PBMCs using TRIzol.

These data were also filed under a second study, of T cells in Graves' hyperthyroidism and ophthalmopathy.

The starting material was peripheral blood mononuclear cells (PBMCs), obtained at new diagnosis, from a patient treated with antithyroid drugs. Source of these receptors: a woman aged 18-35 years with Graves disease. Donor details come from another sample of the same person, matched by shared clones.

V usage is TRBV12-3 or TRBV12-4 and J usage is TRBJ1-3, with D tentatively TRBD1 (6 bases). V dropped 6 bases and J dropped 3 bases, with 15 bases sitting between them. This CDR3 has 15 amino acids. CDR3 residues: CASSHLRGDGNTIYF. CDR3 nucleotides: TGTGCCAGCAGCCACCTTAGGGGGGATGGAAACACCATATATTTT.

A note on this clonotype: A junction boundary mismatches the germline segment, possibly from a read error. The genes are TRBV5-1 and TRBJ1-5, with D perhaps TRBD1 (5 bases). CDR3 length: 15 amino acids. Per germline, CDR1 SGHRS and CDR2 YFSETQ. CDR3 sequence (DNA): TGCGCCAGCAGCTTGGCCGGTCGGGGGGATCAGTCCCAGCATTTT. This sequence encodes CASSLAGRGDQSQHF.

This clonotype was observed many times. The V call is TRBV7-9, the J call TRBJ2-7; perhaps TRBD1 as D (6 bases). V was trimmed by 1 base and J by 6 bases, leaving 19 bases between them. The CDR3 spans 16 residues. From germline, CDR1 is SEHNR and CDR2 FQNEAQ (reference sequence). CDR3 coding DNA: TGTGCCAGCAGCTTAGGGCTCGATGGGGGCTTCGGCGAGCAGTACTTC. Translating it yields CASSLGLDGGFGEQYF. The variable domain in full, completed from reference TRBV7-9 and TRBJ2-7, reads DTGVSQNPRHKITKRGQNVTFRCDPISEHNRLYWYRQTLGQGPEFLTYFQNEAQLEKSRLLSDRFSAERPKGSFSTLEIQRTEQGDSAMYLCASSLGLDGGFGEQYFGPGTRLTVT.

The chain joins TRBV7-8 to TRBJ1-3; no firm D call. Germline V gene sequence: CDR1 SGHVS, CDR2 FQNEAQ. This CDR3 is 12 amino acids long. The V end was cut by 5 bases, the J end by 5 bases, with 7 bases between. The CDR3 region has the DNA TGTGCCAGCAGCCCCCGGAGAAACACCATATATTTT. Amino acids: CASSPRRNTIYF.

This clonotype was counted ten times or more. The gene calls are TRBV11-3 and TRBJ2-1, with D tentatively TRBD1 or TRBD2 (5 bases each). Germline values: CDR1 SGHNT, CDR2 YENEEA. Trimming stripped 2 bases from V and 8 bases from J, with 10 bases between. The CDR3 runs 13 residues. CDR3 loop: CASSLLSGHEQFF. CDR3 DNA: TGTGCCAGCAGCTTATTGTCGGGACATGAGCAGTTCTTC. Variable domain in full (rest from reference TRBV11-3 and TRBJ2-1): EAGVVQSPRYKIIEKKQPVAFWCNPISGHNTLYWYLQNLGQGPELLIRYENEEAVDDSQLPKDRFSAERLKGVDSTLKIQPAELGDSAVYLCASSLLSGHEQFFGPGTRLTVL.

Many counts were recorded for this clonotype. The junction shows a germline mismatch at one end, possibly a read error. The V call is TRBV7-9, the J call TRBJ1-2; a possible D gene is TRBD1 (5 bases). Germline assignment: CDR1 SEHNR and CDR2 FQNEAQ (reference sequence). The CDR3 is 13 residues long. The DNA for the CDR3 is TGTGCCAGCAGCGTAGCCCAGGGCTATGGCTACACCTTC. Its protein is CASSVAQGYGYTF.

There are a few counts of this clonotype. The CDR3 reads CAAGEDEQYF. The DNA of the CDR3 is TGTGCCGCCGGGGAGGACGAGCAGTACTTC. The chain uses TRBV27 and TRBJ2-7; tentatively, D is TRBD2 (6 bases). This CDR3 has 10 residues. The ends were cut back, 11 bases at V and 5 bases at J, with 10 bases in the middle. CDR1 is MNHEY and CDR2 is SMNVEV in the germline V gene (reference sequence).